This TCR beta chain was identified in a study of a mutant IDH1 vaccine in newly diagnosed glioma. Study at large: Patients previously underwent radiotherapy, temozolomide, or both, and most underwent both. Findings and limits, study-wide: Pseudoprogression appeared independent of alterations in top peripheral clonotypes.

Remarks on this clone: Antigen unknown.

The time point here: baseline, week 1 (first vaccination visit). Treatment here: pre-vaccination baseline after standard-of-care therapy. Each of the donors came in with new WHO grade 3 or 4 astrocytomas that were IDH1-mutant and ATRX-lost. With V trimmed by 7 bases and J by 4 bases, 9 bases remained unmatched. This CDR3 is built from 14 residues. Germline CDR1 is MNHNS and CDR2 is SASEGT. Measured with immunoSEQ multiplex PCR; TCRdb has only the in-frame clones, and not every one. The sample yields under 80,000 clones, around 85% seen once. This TCR was recovered from a man aged 25 to 40 with glioma. This chain uses TRBV6-1 with TRBJ1-2, with TRBD1 identical over 7 bases. Material: PBMCs, obtained from a glioma patient treated with radiotherapy, temozolomide or both. Here the CDR3 DNA reads TGTGCCAGCAATATTAACAGGGACAGCTATGGCTACACCTTC. Its protein product is CASNINRDSYGYTF.